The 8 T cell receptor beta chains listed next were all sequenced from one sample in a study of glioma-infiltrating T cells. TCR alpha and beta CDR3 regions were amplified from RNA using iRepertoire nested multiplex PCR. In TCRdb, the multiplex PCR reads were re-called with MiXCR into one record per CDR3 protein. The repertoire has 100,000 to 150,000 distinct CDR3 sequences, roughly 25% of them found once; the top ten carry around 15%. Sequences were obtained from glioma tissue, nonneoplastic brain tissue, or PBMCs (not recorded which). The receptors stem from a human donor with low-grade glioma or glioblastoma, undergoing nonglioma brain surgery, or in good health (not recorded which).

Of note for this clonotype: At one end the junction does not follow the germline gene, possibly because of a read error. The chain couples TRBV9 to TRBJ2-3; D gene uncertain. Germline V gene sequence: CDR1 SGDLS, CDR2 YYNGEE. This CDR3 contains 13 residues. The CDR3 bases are TGTGCCAGCAGCGTACTCCCCGGCGATACGAAGTATTTT. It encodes CASSVLPGDTKYF.

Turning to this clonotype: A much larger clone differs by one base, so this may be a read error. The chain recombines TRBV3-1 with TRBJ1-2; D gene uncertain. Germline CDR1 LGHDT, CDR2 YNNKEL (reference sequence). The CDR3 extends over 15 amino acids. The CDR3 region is CASRPRRDANYSYTF. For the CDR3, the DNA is TGTGCCAGCAGACCTAGGCGAGACGCTAACTATAGCTACACCTTC.

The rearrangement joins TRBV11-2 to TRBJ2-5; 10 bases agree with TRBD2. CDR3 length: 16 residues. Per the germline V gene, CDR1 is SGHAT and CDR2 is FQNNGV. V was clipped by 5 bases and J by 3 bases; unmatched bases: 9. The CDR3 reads CASSTAAGGPEETQYF. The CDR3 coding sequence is TGTGCCAGCAGCACAGCAGCGGGAGGGCCGGAAGAGACCCAGTACTTC.

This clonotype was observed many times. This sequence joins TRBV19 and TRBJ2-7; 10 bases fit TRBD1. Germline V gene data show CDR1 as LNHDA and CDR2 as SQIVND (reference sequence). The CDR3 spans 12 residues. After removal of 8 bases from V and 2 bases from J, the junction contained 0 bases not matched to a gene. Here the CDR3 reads CASGQGAYEQYF. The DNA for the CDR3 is TGTGCCAGTGGACAGGGGGCCTACGAGCAGTACTTC.

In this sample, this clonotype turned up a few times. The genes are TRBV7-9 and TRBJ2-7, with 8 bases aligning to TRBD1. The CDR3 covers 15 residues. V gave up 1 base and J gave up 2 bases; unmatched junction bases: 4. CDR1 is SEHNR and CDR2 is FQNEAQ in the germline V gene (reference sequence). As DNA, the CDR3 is TGTGCCAGCAGCTTAGGACAGGGGTACACCTACGAGCAGTACTTC. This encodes CASSLGQGYTYEQYF.

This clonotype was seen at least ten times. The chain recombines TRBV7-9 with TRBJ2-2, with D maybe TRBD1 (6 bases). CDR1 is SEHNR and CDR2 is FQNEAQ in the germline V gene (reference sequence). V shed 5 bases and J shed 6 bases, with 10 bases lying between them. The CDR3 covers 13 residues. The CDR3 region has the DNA TGTGCCAGCAGCGCACAGGGTCCCGGGGAGCTGTTTTTT. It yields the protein CASSAQGPGELFF. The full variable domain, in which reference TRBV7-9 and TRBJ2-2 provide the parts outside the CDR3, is DTGVSQNPRHKITKRGQNVTFRCDPISEHNRLYWYRQTLGQGPEFLTYFQNEAQLEKSRLLSDRFSAERPKGSFSTLEIQRTEQGDSAMYLCASSAQGPGELFFGEGSRLTVL.

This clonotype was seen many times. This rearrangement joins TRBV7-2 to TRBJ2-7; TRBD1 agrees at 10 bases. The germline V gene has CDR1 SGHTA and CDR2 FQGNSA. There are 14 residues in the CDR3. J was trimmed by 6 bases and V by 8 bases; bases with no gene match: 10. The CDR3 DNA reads TGTGCCAGCGGCCCGACAGGGGGCAGGTTCGAGCAGTACTTC. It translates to CASGPTGGRFEQYF. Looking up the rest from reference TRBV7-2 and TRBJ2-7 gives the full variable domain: GAGVSQSPSNKVTEKGKDVELRCDPISGHTALYWYRQSLGQGLEFLIYFQGNSAPDKSGLPSDRFSAERTGGSVSTLTIQRTQQEDSAVYLCASGPTGGRFEQYFGPGTRLTVT.

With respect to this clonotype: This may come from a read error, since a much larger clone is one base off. CDR3 DNA sequence: TGTGCCGGCAGCGTAGTGGGCAGGGGGCCGGGAGATACGCAGTATTTT. This translates into CAGSVVGRGPGDTQYF. The gene calls are TRBV9 and TRBJ2-3; 8 bases map to TRBD1. The germline V gene encodes CDR1 SGDLS and CDR2 YYNGEE. There are 16 residues in the CDR3.